This is a list of T cell receptor beta chains from one sample in a study of graft-versus-host responses after intestinal transplantation. Assay: immunoSEQ multiplex PCR; the TCRdb copy retains only in-frame clones and omits some. The profile shows approximately 19,000 clones, over 35% of them singletons. The sample consisted of alloreactive CD4+ T cells from a mixed lymphocyte reaction culture, taken before intestinal transplant. Receptors were obtained from a human patient who received an intestinal transplant. Both conserved end residues are part of each CDR3. Not every row has a clone size; where given, it reads once, few, many or a size class.

clone_size j_call v_call cdr3_length cdr3_aa
NA TRBJ2-2 TRBV19 14 CASSIDRVTGELFF
NA TRBJ2-3 TRBV5-1 17 CASSLAPGGSPTDTQYF
NA TRBJ1-1 TRBV28 12 CAVIGTRTEAFF
NA TRBJ2-1 TRBV2 13 CATQGQSYNEQFF
NA TRBJ2-7 TRBV11-3 14 CASSSLRQGTEQYF
NA TRBJ2-1 TRBV6-6 14 CASSPWGRGNEQFF
NA TRBJ2-1 TRBV5-1 13 CASWTGGNNEQFF
NA TRBJ1-1 TRBV27 14 CASTPGSENTEAFF
medium-sized TRBJ1-2 TRBV1 19 CTSSPPYGGQQQLLGGYTF
once TRBJ2-6 TRBV10-3 13 CAISEWEANVLTF
NA TRBJ1-5 TRBV7-2 14 CASSVRVGNQPQHF
few TRBJ1-2 TRBV5-1 15 CASSFGGQTTFSYTF
few TRBJ1-5 TRBV19 13 CASSIWGDQPQHF
NA TRBJ2-5 TRBV5-8 14 CASSLANRQETQYF
NA TRBJ2-3 TRBV7-2 15 CASSLVGLNLDTQYF
NA TRBJ1-2 TRBV5-1 14 CASSRDRLIYGYTF
NA TRBJ2-5 TRBV5-4 16 CASSLDGGGPQETQYF
NA TRBJ2-2 TRBV18 14 CASLGIANTGELFF
NA TRBJ2-3 TRBV29-1 13 CSVGLGYTDTQYF
few TRBJ1-3 TRBV15 13 CATSTRGGNTIYF
NA TRBJ2-7 TRBV20-1 11 CSAINRLEQYF
NA TRBJ1-4 TRBV7-6 13 CASSLARGRKLFF
NA TRBJ2-5 TRBV6-1 15 CASSENGAVQETQYF
few TRBJ1-6 TRBV9 15 CASSPTTGSVSPLHF
few TRBJ1-1 TRBV10-2 12 CASRQGNTEAFF
many TRBJ2-5 TRBV9 16 CASSVGRGAGVETQYF
NA TRBJ2-3 TRBV5-1 11 CASSAEDTQYF
NA TRBJ2-5 TRBV5-1 15 CASSLVGLLKETQYF
NA TRBJ2-4 TRBV4-1 11 CASSQDNIQYF
NA TRBJ2-7 TRBV11-2 13 CASSLFWTYEQYF
NA TRBJ2-7 TRBV15 14 CATSPGPKGDEQYF
NA TRBJ1-5 TRBV6-5 14 CASRQGGYNQPQHF
NA TRBJ2-5 TRBV5-1 11 CASSYKETQYF
NA TRBJ1-2 TRBV19 15 CASLTASGTGVGYTF
few TRBJ2-1 TRBV7-9 15 CASSLGYYSYNEQFF
few TRBJ2-5 TRBV5-6 11 CASSLKGTQYF
NA TRBJ1-2 TRBV5-4 16 CASSLAGQGGRYGYTF
few TRBJ1-6 TRBV19 14 CASSIGQINSPLHF
NA TRBJ2-7 TRBV18 15 CASSLRQGGNYEQYF
NA TRBJ2-7 TRBV14 15 CASSHLGQGFYEQYF
NA TRBJ2-7 TRBV18 15 CASSQQGGSSYEQYF
NA TRBJ1-5 TRBV6-1 17 CASSERPGQGSDQPQHF
few TRBJ1-5 TRBV6-5 13 CASSTYSNQPQHF
NA TRBJ1-1 TRBV7-9 16 CASSLEFGRGNTEAFF
NA TRBJ1-4 TRBV5-5 11 CASSYGEKLFF